The subject of this entry is one TCR beta chain. Using immunoSEQ multiplex PCR, the repertoire was profiled, and TCRdb retains in-frame clones only, with some absent. This sample carries hundreds of thousands of clones, about 80% of them seen once, and the ten largest clones take around 12%. This entry is derived from a study of shared clonotypes between healthy human individuals. Per the germline V gene, CDR1 is SGHDN and CDR2 is FVKESK. CDR3 size: 12 residues. The V and J genes are TRBV14 and TRBJ2-5, with no clear D. TRBJ2-7 explains the end of the DNA better; the J call may be wrong. Source material: PBMCs. The receptor comes from a middle-aged woman in good health. Some clones in this sample may be carry-over from other donors' samples. CDR3 coding DNA: TGTGCCAGCAGCCCGGTGCCCTACGAGCAGTACTTC. Translated: CASSPVPYEQYF.